The 17 T cell receptor beta chains below were found in one sample sequenced in a study of PD-1 blockade in classical Hodgkin lymphoma. The table came from immunoSEQ multiplex PCR; TCRdb's copy has only in-frame clones and leaves some out. The table shows tens of thousands of clones, with 75% to 90% occurring only once. Exposure to brentuximab vedotin varied, and each patient had relapsed following autologous stem cell transplantation. This specimen was peripheral blood mononuclear cells (PBMCs), taken at baseline. The receptors derive from a human donor with classical Hodgkin lymphoma.

The rearrangement joins TRBV4-1 to TRBJ1-6; D may be TRBD1 (5 bases). The CDR3 length is 19 residues. Deletions cut 6 bases from V and 2 bases from J, with 23 bases between. Germline V CDR1 and CDR2: MGHRA, YSYEKL. CDR3: CASSELLGVSGTYNSPLHF. CDR3 nucleotides: TGCGCCAGCAGTGAATTGCTGGGGGTTTCAGGGACCTATAATTCACCCCTCCACTTT.

The chain joins TRBV10-1 to TRBJ2-1; D not resolved. The V end was cut by 1 base, the J end by 0 bases, with 10 bases between. CDR3 length: 16 amino acids. The germline CDR1 and CDR2 sequences are WNHNN and SYGVQD (reference sequence). The CDR3 DNA is TGCGCCAGCAGTGAGTTCGTCAGGAGCTCCTACAATGAGCAGTTCTTC. Its translation: CASSEFVRSSYNEQFF.

The chain combines TRBV20-1 with TRBJ2-7; tentatively, D is TRBD1 or TRBD2 (5 bases each). This CDR3 spans 11 amino acids. Germline-derived CDR1 and CDR2 are DFQATT and SNEGSKA (reference sequence). The V end lost 6 bases, the J end lost 7 bases, and 13 bases lay between the germline ends. The CDR3 spells CSALGVGEQYF. CDR3 DNA: TGCAGTGCACTGGGGGTCGGGGAGCAGTACTTC.

V and J are TRBV15 and TRBJ1-4, with TRBD1 as a possible D gene (5 bases). The V gene lost 1 base and the J gene lost 8 bases, with 14 bases spanning the gap. Per the germline V gene, CDR1 is LNHNV and CDR2 is YYDKDF (reference sequence). The CDR3 runs to 15 residues. The CDR3 spells CATSRVVGGGEKLFF. CDR3 coding DNA: TGTGCCACCAGCAGAGTAGTCGGGGGAGGGGAAAAACTGTTTTTT.

The CDR3 DNA reads TGTGCCAGCAGCCGAACAGGGGTCGGGAACGAGCAGTACTTC. Its translation: CASSRTGVGNEQYF. The chain has TRBV7-3 and TRBJ2-7; 7 bases are shared with TRBD1. Germline V gene sequence: CDR1 SGHTA, CDR2 FQGTGA. Losses at the gene ends were 5 bases for V and 5 bases for J; bases not matched to a gene: 9. The CDR3 loop spans 14 amino acids.

This chain links TRBV10-1 with TRBJ2-1; tentatively, D is TRBD1 (5 bases). The CDR3 length is 17 residues. CDR1 WNHNN and CDR2 SYGVQD come from the germline V gene (reference sequence). Trimming removed 0 bases from V and 5 bases from J, with 17 bases in between. CDR3 sequence: CASSESLLRTPNNEQFF. The DNA of the CDR3 is TGCGCCAGCAGTGAGTCATTGTTGCGGACACCTAACAATGAGCAGTTCTTC.

In DNA, the CDR3 is TGTGCCAGCAGCCCACCCAACGGGGGCGTCGGCTACACCTTC. This encodes CASSPPNGGVGYTF. The rearrangement links TRBV7-6 to TRBJ1-2, with TRBD1 as a possible D gene (6 bases). CDR1 SGHVS and CDR2 FNYEAQ come from the germline V gene. V lost 5 bases and J 8 bases, leaving 18 bases between the germline ends. CDR3 length: 14 amino acids. The variable domain in full, completed from reference TRBV7-6 and TRBJ1-2, reads GAGVSQSPRYKVTKRGQDVALRCDPISGHVSLYWYRQALGQGPEFLTYFNYEAQQDKSGLPNDRFSAERPEGSISTLTIQRTEQRDSAMYRCASSPPNGGVGYTFGSGTRLTVV.

This chain uses TRBV6-8 with TRBJ1-1, with 9 bases fitting TRBD1. The germline V gene encodes CDR1 MNHGY and CDR2 SAAAGT. J gave up 4 bases and V 6 bases, and 3 bases lay outside the gene matches. The length of the CDR3 is 13 residues. The CDR3: CASSQTGGTEAFF. The CDR3 DNA reads as TGTGCCAGCAGCCAGACAGGGGGCACTGAAGCTTTCTTT.

The chain couples TRBV19 to TRBJ2-6; D call uncertain. Trimming pared 4 bases from V and 2 bases from J, leaving 15 bases between. The CDR3 runs 17 residues. CDR1 is LNHDA and CDR2 is SQIVND in the germline V gene (reference sequence). The CDR3 is CASSKTPQDAGANVLTF. The CDR3 coding sequence is TGTGCCAGTAGTAAAACCCCTCAGGACGCTGGGGCCAACGTCCTGACTTTC.

The V and J genes are TRBV7-9 and TRBJ2-5; TRBD2 aligns across 8 bases. CDR3 size: 13 residues. J was trimmed by 2 bases and V by 11 bases; bases with no gene match: 7. The germline V gene has CDR1 SEHNR and CDR2 FQNEAQ (reference sequence). Here the CDR3 reads CAGRSGDQETQYF. As DNA, the CDR3 is TGTGCCGGTCGTAGCGGGGATCAAGAGACCCAGTACTTC. Based on the CDR3 plus reference TRBV7-9 and TRBJ2-5, the full variable domain is DTGVSQNPRHKITKRGQNVTFRCDPISEHNRLYWYRQTLGQGPEFLTYFQNEAQLEKSRLLSDRFSAERPKGSFSTLEIQRTEQGDSAMYLCAGRSGDQETQYFGPGTRLLVL.

This chain joins TRBV15 and TRBJ2-7, with D tentatively TRBD2 (5 bases). The germline gives CDR1 LNHNV, CDR2 YYDKDF (reference sequence). The CDR3 is made up of 13 amino acids. V shed 3 bases and J shed 4 bases, with 10 bases lying between them. The CDR3 DNA sequence: TGTGCCACCAGCAGGGGTATAGCGTACGAGCAGTACTTC. Translation: CATSRGIAYEQYF.

The J gene is TRBJ1-4, the V gene TRBV6-1, with TRBD1 matching over 9 bases. Germline V lookup: CDR1 MNHNS, CDR2 SASEGT. V shed 4 bases and J 5 bases; nucleotides not matched to a gene: 5. The length of the CDR3 is 15 residues. The CDR3 spells CASSGTGQGNEKLFF. CDR3 in DNA: TGTGCCAGCAGTGGCACTGGACAGGGGAATGAAAAACTGTTTTTT.

V gene TRBV5-1 combines with J gene TRBJ1-1, with unresolved D. The CDR3 runs to 14 residues. From germline, CDR1 is SGHRS and CDR2 YFSETQ. Trimming removed 4 bases from V and 1 base from J, with 11 bases in between. This chain's CDR3 is CASSPPLGNTEAFF. The CDR3 coding sequence is TGCGCCAGCAGCCCACCCCTAGGGAACACTGAAGCTTTCTTT. Using reference TRBV5-1 and TRBJ1-1 for the parts outside the CDR3, the full variable domain is KAGVTQTPRYLIKTRGQQVTLSCSPISGHRSVSWYQQTPGQGLQFLFEYFSETQRNKGNFPGRFSGRQFSNSRSEMNVSTLELGDSALYLCASSPPLGNTEAFFGQGTRLTVV.

The V call is TRBV13, the J call TRBJ1-6; TRBD1 might be the D (5 bases). Germline CDR1 is PRHDT and CDR2 is FYEKMQ (reference sequence). The CDR3 length is 16 residues. V was shortened by 6 bases and J by 6 bases, with 18 bases between the two germline ends. In DNA form, the CDR3 reads TGTGCCAGCAGGGGCGGGGGACTATTCGGTAATTCACCCCTCCACTTT. The encoded protein is CASRGGGLFGNSPLHF.

The CDR3 loop is CASSLAPPLSGGTSGELFF. The DNA for the CDR3 is TGTGCCAGCAGCTTAGCCCCACCTCTTTCGGGGGGGACCTCCGGGGAGCTGTTTTTT. The chain joins TRBV11-2 to TRBJ2-2, with 8 positions matching TRBD2. CDR3 size: 19 residues. Germline V gives CDR1 SGHAT, CDR2 FQNNGV. With V trimmed by 1 base and J by 6 bases, 16 bases remained unmatched.

V and J are TRBV6-5 and TRBJ1-1, with a tentative D call TRBD1 (5 bases). This CDR3 contains 12 residues. Deletions cut 8 bases from V and 0 bases from J, with 7 bases between. Germline CDR1 reads MNHEY; CDR2 reads SVGAGI. The CDR3 nucleotides are TGTGCCAGCGAGGGGATGAACACTGAAGCTTTCTTT. This translates into CASEGMNTEAFF.

The chain is built from TRBV28 and TRBJ2-5; TRBD2 matches 14 bases. The CDR3 spans 15 residues. V gave up 6 bases and J gave up 2 bases; unmatched junction bases: 2. Germline-derived CDR1 and CDR2 are MDHEN and SYDVKM. As DNA, the CDR3 is TGTGCCAGCAGCAGGACTAGCGGGGGGCAAGAGACCCAGTACTTC. As protein: CASSRTSGGQETQYF.